This passage covers 26 T cell receptor beta chains from one sample sequenced in a study of T-cell reconstitution after alpha-beta-depleted transplantation in children. The study, taken as a whole, reports: By about two months after transplant, alpha-beta T cells reportedly arose from several hundred graft clones that had expanded.

Construction of the TCRbeta library involved unique molecular identifiers. TCRdb reprocessed the PCR reads via MiXCR and lists one record per CDR3 protein. The sample consists of 25,000 to 35,000 distinct CDR3 sequences, 6% to 8.5% of them appearing once. Their antigens remain unidentified. The specimen was peripheral blood, collected 60 days after TCRalphabeta/CD19-depleted stem cell transplant. The receptors were sampled from a child under two years old who had a stem cell transplant for acute myeloid leukemia, so the T cells may come from the graft donor.

This clonotype has at least ten counts. This chain joins TRBV7-9 and TRBJ2-1; 11 positions match TRBD1. CDR1 and CDR2 (germline): SEHNR, FQNEAQ (reference sequence). CDR3 length equals 14 residues. The V segment lost 8 bases and the J segment 7 bases; nucleotides outside the gene matches: 7. The CDR3 coding sequence is TGTGCCAGCGTGCGGACAGGGGGCAAGAATGAGCAGTTCTTC. It is translated as CASVRTGGKNEQFF.

This clonotype was observed at least ten times. One end of the junction varies from germline; a read error may be responsible. This rearrangement joins TRBV7-9 to TRBJ2-3; D is possibly TRBD1 or TRBD2 (5 bases each). CDR3 length: 13 amino acids. Germline lookup yields CDR1 SEHNR and CDR2 FQNEAQ (reference sequence). Here the CDR3 DNA reads TGTGCCAGCAGATCCGGGACCCCGGGCCGGTGGCCTTTT. It codes for CASRSGTPGRWPF.

The chain has TRBV7-2 and TRBJ2-7; TRBD2 is a possible D gene (5 bases). Trimming stripped 6 bases from V and 3 bases from J, with 12 bases between. Looked up from germline, CDR1 is SGHTA and CDR2 is FQGNSA. The CDR3 contains 13 residues. The CDR3, as DNA: TGTGCCAGCAGATTAACAGCGGTCTACGAGCAGTACTTC. Residues: CASRLTAVYEQYF.

This clonotype was counted ten times or more. The chain combines TRBV10-3 with TRBJ2-1, with TRBD2 identical over 10 bases. This CDR3 has 17 amino acids. Germline CDR1 is ENHRY and CDR2 is SYGVKD. V lost 5 bases, J lost 0 bases, and 7 bases stayed unmatched. CDR3 nucleotides: TGTGCCATCAGTCGAGCGGGAGGGACGAGCTCCTACAATGAGCAGTTCTTC. As protein: CAISRAGGTSSYNEQFF.

This clonotype was seen at least ten times. This chain uses TRBV12-3 or TRBV12-4 with TRBJ2-7; the D gene could be TRBD1 or TRBD2 (6 bases each). V was shortened by 6 bases and J by 2 bases, with 17 bases between the two germline ends. This CDR3 has 15 amino acids. The CDR3 loop is CASSPSAGQTYEQYF. The CDR3 DNA reads TGTGCCAGCAGCCCTAGCGCGGGACAAACCTACGAGCAGTACTTC.

This clonotype has ten or more counts. The J gene is TRBJ2-5, the V gene TRBV7-6; D gene unclear. V dropped 1 base and J dropped 5 bases, with 5 bases sitting between them. Germline-derived CDR1 and CDR2 are SGHVS and FNYEAQ. The CDR3 contains 12 residues. The DNA for the CDR3 is TGTGCCAGCAGCTTAGGAGAGGAGACCCAGTACTTC. The encoded protein is CASSLGEETQYF. Full variable domain (outside the CDR3, taken from reference TRBV7-6 and TRBJ2-5): GAGVSQSPRYKVTKRGQDVALRCDPISGHVSLYWYRQALGQGPEFLTYFNYEAQQDKSGLPNDRFSAERPEGSISTLTIQRTEQRDSAMYRCASSLGEETQYFGPGTRLLVL.

At least ten counts were recorded for this clonotype. CDR3 bases: TGTGCCAGCAGTTTATATATCAATCAGCCCCAGCATTTT. This sequence encodes CASSLYINQPQHF. This chain joins TRBV27 and TRBJ1-5; D not resolved. This CDR3 is 13 amino acids long. The germline CDR1 and CDR2 sequences are MNHEY and SMNVEV (reference sequence). V was trimmed by 1 base and J by 3 bases, leaving 4 bases between them.

This clonotype was seen at least ten times. At one of its ends the junction is not consistent with the germline gene, which may arise from a read error. The chain combines TRBV10-3 with TRBJ2-3, with TRBD1 matching 11 bases. Germline V gene lookup returns CDR1 ENHRY and CDR2 SYGVKD. CDR3 length equals 15 residues. CDR3 amino acids: CAFSPGQGVSDTQYF. CDR3 coding DNA: TGTGCCTTCAGCCCGGGACAGGGGGTTAGCGATACGCAGTATTTT.

V usage is TRBV29-1 and J usage is TRBJ2-7; D might be TRBD1 (5 bases). The CDR3 has 11 residues. The germline gives CDR1 SQVTM, CDR2 ANQGSEA. The V and J ends lost 5 bases and 6 bases respectively, with 11 bases between them. CDR3 protein: CSVQGSGEQYF. For the CDR3, the DNA is TGCAGCGTTCAGGGCTCAGGCGAGCAGTACTTC.

The table lists this clonotype with many counts. The V call is TRBV4-1, the J call TRBJ2-1; 7 bases agree with TRBD2. This CDR3 spans 13 amino acids. V shed 1 base, J shed 10 bases, and the junction held 4 bases outside the gene matches. In germline, CDR1 is MGHRA, CDR2 YSYEKL. The CDR3 bases are TGCGCCAGCAGCCAAGGACTAGCAGGGGAGCAGTTCTTC. It yields the protein CASSQGLAGEQFF.

V gene TRBV30 combines with J gene TRBJ2-3, with 10 bases aligning to TRBD2. This CDR3 is built from 15 residues. Per the germline V gene, CDR1 is GTSNPN and CDR2 is SVGIG (reference sequence). Unmatched junction bases numbered 5, after V lost 2 bases and J lost 3 bases. The CDR3 nucleotides are TGTGCCTGGAGTAACCCGGGACTAGCGACAGATACGCAGTATTTT. The encoded protein is CAWSNPGLATDTQYF.

This clonotype was counted ten times or more. CDR3 nucleotides: TGCAGTGCTTCCGTACTAGCGGGAGCCCACAATGAGCAGTTCTTC. It translates to CSASVLAGAHNEQFF. The chain employs TRBV20-1 and TRBJ2-1; 11 bases are a match to TRBD2. V lost 5 bases to trimming and J lost 5 bases; unmatched junction nucleotides: 8. This CDR3 is 15 amino acids long. Germline lookup yields CDR1 DFQATT and CDR2 SNEGSKA (reference sequence).

This clonotype is judged medium-sized. J is TRBJ2-3 and V is TRBV12-3 or TRBV12-4; 8 positions match TRBD2. The CDR3 totals 15 residues. The ends lost 9 bases at V and 5 bases at J; junction bases unmatched: 13. This CDR3 reads CASSSGGGPQDTQYF. CDR3 sequence (DNA): TGTGCCAGTTCTTCCGGCGGGGGGCCGCAAGATACGCAGTATTTT.

This clonotype showed up many times. The chain is built from TRBV7-9 and TRBJ2-7, with D uncertain. The V end lost 8 bases, the J end lost 7 bases, and 15 bases lay between the germline ends. Germline V gives CDR1 SEHNR, CDR2 FQNEAQ (reference sequence). The CDR3 is 12 residues long. CDR3 loop: CASGSLRWEQYF. The CDR3 DNA is TGTGCCAGCGGATCCCTAAGGTGGGAGCAGTACTTC.

In this sample, this clonotype turned up many times. The chain employs TRBV6-2 or TRBV6-3 and TRBJ2-7; D not resolved. This CDR3 contains 12 residues. The V end was cut by 4 bases, the J end by 6 bases, with 10 bases between. The V gene's germline CDR1 is MNHEY and CDR2 SVGEGT. The CDR3, as DNA: TGTGCCAGCAGTTGGCGGTCAAGCGAGCAGTACTTC. This encodes CASSWRSSEQYF.

Ten or more counts support this clonotype. The chain employs TRBV7-8 and TRBJ2-7, with a weak D call TRBD1 (5 bases). The V end lost 6 bases, the J end lost 4 bases, and 13 bases lay between the germline ends. Germline lookup yields CDR1 SGHVS and CDR2 FQNEAQ. CDR3 length: 13 residues. This chain's CDR3 is CASSLRTLYEQYF. CDR3 in DNA: TGTGCCAGCAGTTTAAGGACACTTTACGAGCAGTACTTC.

This clonotype has ten or more counts. The chain's CDR3 is CASSQDGGGGKDTQYF. CDR3 sequence (DNA): TGCGCCAGCAGCCAAGACGGAGGGGGAGGGAAAGATACGCAGTATTTT. The V gene is TRBV4-3, the J gene TRBJ2-3, with D tentatively TRBD2 (7 bases). There are 16 residues in the CDR3. Trimming took off 0 bases at V and 5 bases at J, with 15 bases between the two ends. The germline V gene encodes CDR1 LGHNA and CDR2 YSLEER.

The table lists this clonotype with many counts. This rearrangement joins TRBV6-5 to TRBJ2-5; D gene ambiguous. V was shortened by 2 bases and J by 6 bases, with 4 bases between the two germline ends. The CDR3 runs to 11 residues. Germline loops: CDR1 MNHEY, CDR2 SVGAGI. The CDR3, as DNA: TGTGCCAGCAGTTACAAAAAGACCCAGTACTTC. Amino acid sequence: CASSYKKTQYF.

This clonotype was recorded many times. The V call is TRBV5-6, the J call TRBJ2-5; 9 bases agree with TRBD1. This CDR3 is 14 amino acids long. Germline-derived CDR1 and CDR2 are SGHDT and YYEEEE. Trimming at V came to 2 bases and at J to 5 bases, leaving 4 bases not matched to a gene. In DNA, the CDR3 is TGTGCCAGCAGCTTCGGGACAGGGATGGAGACCCAGTACTTC. Its protein product is CASSFGTGMETQYF.

This clonotype qualifies as medium-sized. The V and J genes are TRBV6-5 and TRBJ2-7; TRBD2 agrees at 9 bases. The CDR3 spans 14 residues. Trimming at V came to 0 bases and at J to 4 bases, leaving 1 base not matched to a gene. From germline, CDR1 is MNHEY and CDR2 SVGAGI. CDR3 DNA: TGTGCCAGCAGTTACTCTAGCGGGAGTTACGAGCAGTACTTC. This gives the protein CASSYSSGSYEQYF.

There are many counts of this clonotype. The V gene is TRBV9, the J gene TRBJ2-4; D unclear. The CDR3 runs 14 residues. Germline CDR1 SGDLS, CDR2 YYNGEE. V lost 4 bases and J 3 bases, leaving 11 bases between the germline ends. The CDR3: CASSPRPSKNIQYF. In nucleotides, the CDR3 is TGTGCCAGCAGCCCCCGACCGAGCAAAAACATTCAGTACTTC.

This clonotype occurred many times. J is TRBJ2-2 and V is TRBV14; TRBD2 matches at 13 bases. The CDR3 length is 15 residues. The germline CDR1 and CDR2 sequences are SGHDN and FVKESK. Germline trimming cut 2 bases from V and 17 bases from J; bases unmatched to any gene: 11. The CDR3 DNA reads as TGTGCCAGCAGCCAAACAACTAGCGGGAGGGCCAAGCGATTTTTT. This encodes CASSQTTSGRAKRFF.

This clonotype came up many times. This chain uses TRBV7-2 with TRBJ2-5, with 10 bases matching TRBD2. The CDR3 has 15 amino acids. Trimming took 1 base from V and 4 from J; bases not matched to a gene: 3. CDR1 and CDR2 from the germline V gene are SGHTA and FQGNSA. The CDR3 protein is CASSLERGGGETQYF. The CDR3 DNA reads TGTGCCAGCAGCTTAGAGCGGGGGGGCGGAGAGACCCAGTACTTC.

This clonotype came up many times. The chain combines TRBV7-2 with TRBJ2-7, with D perhaps TRBD1 or TRBD2 (5 bases each). The CDR3 is 13 residues long. CDR1 is SGHTA, CDR2 FQGNSA, per germline. With 3 bases removed from V and 2 bases from J, the gap between germline ends came to 8 bases. CDR3 in DNA: TGTGCCAGCAGCTTGGGGGTTACCTACGAGCAGTACTTC. Its translation is CASSLGVTYEQYF.

Relative to its sample, this clonotype is medium-sized (0.01 to 0.1%). V is TRBV7-9 and J is TRBJ1-4; possible D gene TRBD1, 5 bases. Trimming took 4 bases from V and 4 from J, leaving 10 bases between them. The CDR3 is 14 residues long. Germline CDR1 is SEHNR and CDR2 is FQNEAQ (reference sequence). The CDR3 DNA reads as TGTGCCAGCAGCTCCGACAGCCTTAATGAAAAACTGTTTTTT. Its translation: CASSSDSLNEKLFF. The full variable domain, in which reference TRBV7-9 and TRBJ1-4 provide the parts outside the CDR3, is DTGVSQNPRHKITKRGQNVTFRCDPISEHNRLYWYRQTLGQGPEFLTYFQNEAQLEKSRLLSDRFSAERPKGSFSTLEIQRTEQGDSAMYLCASSSDSLNEKLFFGSGTQLSVL.

This clonotype was seen ten or more times. The gene calls are TRBV5-1 and TRBJ2-7; 10 nucleotides line up with TRBD1. From germline, CDR1 is SGHRS and CDR2 YFSETQ. CDR3 size: 15 residues. Trimming at V came to 0 bases and at J to 2 bases, leaving 2 bases not matched to a gene. CDR3 coding DNA: TGCGCCAGCAGCTTGGGACAGGGGGCAGCCTACGAGCAGTACTTC. Its translation: CASSLGQGAAYEQYF.